This T cell receptor (beta chain) was captured by sequencing in a study of blood T cell repertoires in COVID-19. Study summary: Specimens from acute and convalescent COVID-19 originated in the United States, Italy and Spain. The analysed material was cDNA or gDNA that came from T cells, B-cell-depleted T cells, or PBMCs.

Enrolment of Seattle patients took place during active infection, and they were followed longitudinally. Per the germline V gene, CDR1 is LGHDT and CDR2 is YNNKEL (reference sequence). The ends lost 4 bases at V and 4 bases at J; junction bases unmatched: 5. The CDR3 is 16 amino acids. Authors' processing steps: Cell counts per sample came from amplifying reference gene primers. Here immunoSEQ multiplex PCR was the method, and the copy in TCRdb shows in-frame clones only, minus some. V and J calls and clone size come straight from that table; D and trimming were deduced from the DNA. The sample carries about 160,000 clones, 70% to 90% recorded once.

The chain recombines TRBV3-1 (or the pseudogene TRBV3-2) with TRBJ1-4; 11 bases match TRBD1. The sample taken for sequencing was peripheral blood. The clonotype comes from a woman in her forties or fifties with COVID-19, enrolled during active disease. The CDR3 DNA follows: TGTGCCAGCAGCCTCGGACAGGGGGCTTTTAATGAAAAACTGTTTTTT. Translation: CASSLGQGAFNEKLFF.